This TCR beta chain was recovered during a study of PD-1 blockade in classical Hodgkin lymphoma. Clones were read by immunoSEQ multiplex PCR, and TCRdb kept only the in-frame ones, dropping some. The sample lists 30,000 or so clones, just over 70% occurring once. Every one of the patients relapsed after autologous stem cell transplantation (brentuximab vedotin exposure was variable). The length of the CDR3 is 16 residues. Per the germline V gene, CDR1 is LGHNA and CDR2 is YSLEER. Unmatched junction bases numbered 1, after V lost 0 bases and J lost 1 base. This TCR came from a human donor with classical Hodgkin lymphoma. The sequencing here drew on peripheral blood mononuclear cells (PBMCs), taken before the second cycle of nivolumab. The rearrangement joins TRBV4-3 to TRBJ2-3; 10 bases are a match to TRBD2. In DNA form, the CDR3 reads TGCGCCAGCAGCCAAGATCTAGCGGGGGGCACAGATACGCAGTATTTT. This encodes CASSQDLAGGTDTQYF.